These T cell receptor beta chains were read from a single sample in a study of control samples from healthy donors and cancer patients. Some clones are missing from TCRdb's copy, which holds only in-frame ones; the method was immunoSEQ multiplex PCR. Of 95,000 to 150,000 clones listed, more than 75% were seen once; the top ten hold around 2%. Sequencing was carried out using blood. Source of these receptors: a man younger than 35 in good health. CDR3s include the opening cysteine and the closing phenylalanine or tryptophan. A D gene is named only where the DNA matches it firmly. For some rows the clone size is stated as once, few or many, or as a class when expanded; others skip it.

D gene	V gene	J gene	clone size	CDR3 protein	CDR3 DNA
NA	TRBV29-1	TRBJ2-6	NA	CSVGSGLRTGANVLTF	TGCAGCGTTGGGTCCGGGTTAAGGACTGGGGCCAACGTCCTGACTTTC
NA	TRBV14	TRBJ2-1	NA	CASSPRNGQFF	TGTGCCAGCAGCCCCCGCAATGGGCAGTTCTTC
NA	TRBV19	TRBJ1-1	NA	CASSIVALNTEAFF	TGTGCCAGTAGTATAGTTGCACTTAACACTGAAGCTTTCTTT
NA	TRBV5-1	TRBJ1-1	few	CASSFVGRGTEAFF	TGCGCCAGCAGCTTTGTGGGCAGGGGCACTGAAGCTTTCTTT
NA	TRBV5-4	TRBJ1-3	NA	CASSSQGFTAGNTIYF	TGTGCCAGCAGCTCGCAGGGGTTTACTGCTGGAAACACCATATATTTT
NA	TRBV28	TRBJ1-1	NA	CASSLGSSPYEAFF	TGTGCCAGCAGTCTAGGCTCCTCTCCATATGAAGCTTTCTTT
TRBD2	TRBV11-2	TRBJ2-7	NA	CASSRGDLTANEQYF	TGTGCCAGCAGCCGGGGGGATCTGACAGCAAACGAGCAGTACTTC
NA	TRBV2	TRBJ2-5	NA	CASSDPNRSGPHQETQYF	TGTGCCAGCAGTGACCCGAACAGGTCGGGGCCCCACCAAGAGACCCAGTACTTC
NA	TRBV7-2	TRBJ2-3	NA	CASSFRRSGTDTQYF	TGTGCCAGCAGCTTTAGAAGAAGCGGCACAGATACGCAGTATTTT
TRBD1	TRBV4-1	TRBJ1-6	NA	CASSHRQGMTSPLHF	TGCGCCAGCAGCCACCGACAGGGTATGACTTCACCCCTCCACTTT
TRBD2	TRBV6-4	TRBJ2-7	NA	CASSERGGSYEQYF	TGTGCCAGCAGTGAGCGGGGAGGGTCCTACGAGCAGTACTTC
NA	TRBV30	TRBJ1-5	NA	CAWSVGIGNNQPQHF	TGTGCCTGGAGTGTTGGGATAGGCAACAATCAGCCCCAGCATTTT
NA	TRBV4-1	TRBJ1-1	NA	CASVGTGTFF	NA
TRBD1	TRBV3-1/TRBV3-2	TRBJ1-3	NA	CASSPGQGIGNTIYF	TGTGCCAGCAGCCCTGGACAGGGAATAGGAAACACCATATATTTT
NA	TRBV7-3	TRBJ2-1	NA	CASSLMVGNGQFF	TGTGCCAGCAGCTTAATGGTGGGAAATGGGCAGTTCTTC
NA	TRBV30	TRBJ2-7	NA	CAWSRGLSYEQYF	TGTGCCTGGAGCAGGGGACTATCCTACGAGCAGTACTTC
NA	TRBV6-6	TRBJ2-7	NA	CASSTPTYEQYF	TGTGCCAGCAGTACCCCCACCTACGAGCAGTACTTC
TRBD1	TRBV28	TRBJ2-7	NA	CASRPPNRGHYEQYF	TGTGCCAGCAGACCCCCGAACAGGGGTCACTACGAGCAGTACTTC
TRBD1	TRBV5-4	TRBJ2-3	once	CASSLGQGQYTDTQYF	TGTGCCAGCAGCCTCGGGCAGGGACAGTACACAGATACGCAGTATTTT
NA	TRBV7-9	TRBJ1-3	NA	CASRPTWGPSGNTIYF	TGTGCCAGCAGACCAACCTGGGGGCCCTCTGGAAACACCATATATTTT
NA	TRBV30	TRBJ1-1	NA	CAWSLMRNTEAFF	TGTGCCTGGAGTTTGATGAGGAACACTGAAGCTTTCTTT
NA	TRBV5-1	TRBJ2-7	NA	CASSLAAGAYEQYF	TGCGCCAGCAGCTTGGCGGCAGGGGCCTACGAGCAGTACTTC
TRBD1	TRBV27	TRBJ2-3	NA	CASTLTGSSTDTQYF	TGTGCCAGCACCTTGACAGGGAGTTCCACAGATACGCAGTATTTT
NA	TRBV19	TRBJ1-5	NA	CASSRGAGHNQPQHF	TGTGCCAGTAGTCGTGGGGCTGGACACAATCAGCCCCAGCATTTT
TRBD2	TRBV3-1/TRBV3-2	TRBJ2-1	NA	CASSQEAGGPWEFF	TGTGCCAGCAGCCAAGAAGCGGGAGGGCCCTGGGAGTTCTTC
NA	TRBV2	TRBJ1-5	NA	CASSVGPGLGSNQPQHF	TGTGCCAGCAGTGTCGGGCCAGGTTTAGGCAGCAATCAGCCCCAGCATTTT
NA	TRBV3-1/TRBV3-2	TRBJ2-1	NA	CASSQNLGEQFF	TGTGCCAGCAGCCAAAATCTTGGTGAGCAGTTCTTC
TRBD2	TRBV6-5	TRBJ2-1	NA	CASLAGPYNEQFF	TGTGCCAGCTTAGCGGGGCCATACAATGAGCAGTTCTTC
TRBD1	TRBV15	TRBJ2-3	NA	CATSRGTGRTDTQYF	TGTGCCACCAGCAGGGGGACAGGGAGGACAGATACGCAGTATTTT
NA	TRBV2	TRBJ1-1	NA	CASSELRDTEAFF	TGTGCCAGCAGTGAGCTGAGAGACACTGAAGCTTTCTTT
TRBD2	TRBV27	TRBJ2-7	NA	CASSFTGTSSYEQYF	TGTGCCAGCAGTTTTACCGGGACTAGCTCCTACGAGCAGTACTTC
NA	TRBV28	TRBJ2-3	NA	CASSSRGRRATSTDTQYF	TGTGCCAGCAGTTCTCGTGGGAGGCGGGCGACTAGCACAGATACGCAGTATTTT
NA	TRBV5-1	TRBJ2-1	NA	CASSLEPSADEQFF	TGCGCCAGCAGCTTGGAGCCTAGTGCGGATGAGCAGTTCTTC
NA	TRBV2	TRBJ1-3	NA	CASTTKGYSGNTIYF	TGTGCCAGCACCACAAAGGGATACTCTGGAAACACCATATATTTT
NA	TRBV5-1	TRBJ1-1	NA	CASSLAPPNTEAFF	TGCGCCAGCAGCTTGGCACCGCCGAACACTGAAGCTTTCTTT
NA	TRBV7-3	TRBJ2-1	NA	CASSELTSSYNEQFF	TGTGCCAGCAGCGAACTAACCAGCTCCTACAATGAGCAGTTCTTC
TRBD1	TRBV6-2/TRBV6-3	TRBJ2-5	NA	CASSSRTGEEQETQYF	TGTGCCAGCAGTTCTCGGACAGGGGAAGAACAAGAGACCCAGTACTTC
TRBD1	TRBV9	TRBJ1-2	NA	CASSEGETGESYGYTF	TGTGCCAGCAGCGAGGGGGAGACAGGGGAGAGCTATGGCTACACCTTC
TRBD1	TRBV5-1	TRBJ1-5	NA	CASSPGTGVLGNQPQHF	TGCGCCAGCAGCCCTGGGACAGGGGTTTTGGGCAATCAGCCCCAGCATTTT
TRBD2	TRBV30	TRBJ2-5	NA	CALLVAGVETQYF	TGTGCCTTGCTTGTGGCGGGAGTTGAGACCCAGTACTTC
NA	TRBV27	TRBJ1-5	NA	CASRGRYNQPQHF	TGTGCCAGCAGGGGACGCTACAATCAGCCCCAGCATTTT
NA	TRBV19	TRBJ2-1	NA	CASSLNDNSYNEQFF	TGTGCCAGTAGTTTGAACGACAATTCCTACAATGAGCAGTTCTTC
NA	TRBV10-3	TRBJ2-7	NA	CAAGSVGGNYEQYF	TGTGCCGCGGGATCGGTAGGGGGAAATTACGAGCAGTACTTC
TRBD2	TRBV11-2	TRBJ2-1	NA	CASSSFLAGGPNYNEQFF	TGTGCCAGCAGCTCCTTCCTTGCGGGAGGGCCTAACTACAATGAGCAGTTCTTC
NA	TRBV28	TRBJ1-1	NA	CASRGQGNTEAFF	TGTGCCAGCAGGGGACAAGGGAACACTGAAGCTTTCTTT
NA	TRBV9	TRBJ1-5	NA	CASSAQGNQPQHF	TGTGCCAGCAGCGCCCAGGGAAATCAGCCCCAGCATTTT
TRBD2	TRBV5-4	TRBJ2-5	NA	CASSLAGGLETQYF	TGTGCCAGCAGCTTAGCGGGAGGGCTAGAGACCCAGTACTTC
TRBD1	TRBV18	TRBJ2-1	once	CASSGTSGQGNNNEQFF	TGTGCCAGCTCCGGAACCTCGGGACAGGGGAACAACAATGAGCAGTTCTTC
NA	TRBV11-2	TRBJ2-3	NA	CASSHYPKPDTQYF	TGTGCCAGCAGCCACTACCCTAAGCCAGATACGCAGTATTTT
TRBD1	TRBV14	TRBJ2-1	NA	CASSPLKPITGTGYNEQFF	TGTGCCAGCAGCCCGCTGAAACCGATTACCGGGACAGGGTACAATGAGCAGTTCTTC
TRBD1	TRBV29-1	TRBJ2-1	NA	CSGGRDRGQQEQFF	TGCAGCGGTGGCCGGGACAGGGGGCAGCAGGAGCAGTTCTTC
NA	TRBV6-5	TRBJ2-7	NA	CASISQAYEQYF	TGTGCCAGCATTAGTCAGGCCTACGAGCAGTACTTC
NA	TRBV15	TRBJ1-1	once	CATSRDTASEAFF	TGTGCCACCAGCAGAGATACGGCATCTGAAGCTTTCTTT
TRBD1	TRBV15	TRBJ2-7	NA	CATSRGQGMTHEQYF	TGTGCCACCAGCAGGGGACAGGGTATGACGCACGAGCAGTACTTC
TRBD1	TRBV5-4	TRBJ2-7	NA	CASSGPGQGAGEQYF	TGTGCCAGCAGCGGACCGGGACAGGGGGCGGGTGAGCAGTACTTC
NA	TRBV3-1/TRBV3-2	TRBJ1-4	NA	CASSPSREKLFF	TGTGCCAGCAGCCCCTCACGGGAAAAACTGTTTTTT
NA	TRBV5-6	TRBJ1-5	NA	CASSLASQGRDDNQPQHF	TGTGCCAGCAGCTTGGCCTCGCAGGGACGGGATGACAATCAGCCCCAGCATTTT
NA	TRBV6-6	TRBJ1-2	NA	CASSYSIPGNYGYTF	TGTGCCAGCAGTTACTCGATACCAGGGAACTATGGCTACACCTTC